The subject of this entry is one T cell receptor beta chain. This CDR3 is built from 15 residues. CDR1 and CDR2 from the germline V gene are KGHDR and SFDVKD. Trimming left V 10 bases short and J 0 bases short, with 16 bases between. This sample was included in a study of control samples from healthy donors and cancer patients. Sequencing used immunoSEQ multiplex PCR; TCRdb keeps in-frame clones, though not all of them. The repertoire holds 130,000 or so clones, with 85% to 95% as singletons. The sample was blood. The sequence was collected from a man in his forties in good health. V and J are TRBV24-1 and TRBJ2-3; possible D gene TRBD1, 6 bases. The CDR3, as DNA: TGTGCCACTACCACCGGGACACACAGCACAGATACGCAGTATTTT. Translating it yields CATTTGTHSTDTQYF.